These 31 T cell receptor beta chains originate from one sample sequenced in a study of monozygotic twins with inflammatory bowel disease. TCRdb re-called the 5' RACE reads and gives one entry per CDR3 protein, without DNA. Recorded for this sample: 350,000 to 550,000 distinct CDR3 sequences. Sequenced sample: blood. The receptor set was obtained from a human donor with ulcerative colitis or Crohn's disease, or a healthy co-twin of an affected twin (not recorded which).

The CDR3 region is CASSFGQDGYTF. The chain employs TRBV7-2 and TRBJ1-2; TCRdb gives TRBD1 as the D gene, but with no DNA this cannot be confirmed. The CDR3 sequence is 12 residues long. Germline-derived CDR1 and CDR2 are SGHTA and FQGNSA.

The chain uses TRBV12-3 or TRBV12-4 and TRBJ2-5; TCRdb outputs TRBD2, but without DNA this stays unchecked. The CDR3 sequence is 17 residues long. CDR3: CASSWGKTSGAQETQYF.

V gene TRBV2 combines with J gene TRBJ2-1; TCRdb's D call of TRBD2 is untestable without DNA. This CDR3 spans 15 amino acids. Germline V gives CDR1 SNHLY, CDR2 FYNNEI. This CDR3 is CASRVDGGISNEQFF.

This chain joins TRBV5-1 and TRBJ1-4; TCRdb reports TRBD1, a call that lacks DNA to check it against. The CDR3 loop spans 15 amino acids. Germline V gene data show CDR1 as SGHRS and CDR2 as YFSETQ. The CDR3 region is CASSLLTGTNEKLFF.

The V and J genes are TRBV7-9 and TRBJ1-1; TCRdb's assignment of TRBD1 cannot be checked, as there is no DNA. The germline gives CDR1 SEHNR, CDR2 FQNEAQ (reference sequence). This CDR3 contains 15 residues. CDR3 residues: CASSFGQAPGTEAFF.

This sequence joins TRBV6-2 or TRBV6-3 and TRBJ2-3. The CDR3 loop spans 13 amino acids. CDR1 is MNHEY and CDR2 is SVGEGT in the germline V gene. CDR3 loop: CASRSTSTDTQYF.

The genes are TRBV7-9 and TRBJ2-3. This CDR3 region has 13 residues. Germline lookup yields CDR1 SEHNR and CDR2 FQNEAQ (reference sequence). The CDR3: CASSPSGVDTQYF.

The chain combines TRBV20-1 with TRBJ2-1; TCRdb lists TRBD2, though no DNA is available to test this call. CDR3 size: 12 residues. Germline V lookup: CDR1 DFQATT, CDR2 SNEGSKA (reference sequence). The CDR3 spells CSAGDSVDEQFF.

The genes are TRBV7-2 and TRBJ1-5; TCRdb's D call, TRBD1, is unchecked because there is no DNA. The V gene's germline CDR1 is SGHTA and CDR2 FQGNSA. The CDR3 consists of 17 residues. CDR3 region: CAISLRTGGAGDQPQHF.

The V and J genes are TRBV7-9 and TRBJ2-3; there is no DNA to check the TCRdb D call of TRBD2. The CDR3 contains 13 residues. Germline V CDR1 and CDR2: SEHNR, FQNEAQ (reference sequence). CDR3 residues: CASSLGGWDTQYF.

The chain recombines TRBV7-8 with TRBJ2-4; the D call from TCRdb, TRBD2, cannot be confirmed without DNA. Germline V CDR1 and CDR2: SGHVS, FQNEAQ. The length of the CDR3 is 18 residues. The CDR3 is CASSLALRLAGSANIQYF.

The chain carries TRBV24-1 and TRBJ2-1; TCRdb's D call of TRBD2 is untestable without DNA. The germline gives CDR1 KGHDR, CDR2 SFDVKD. The length of the CDR3 is 13 residues. The CDR3 loop is CATRASGGDEQFF.

The V gene is TRBV10-3, the J gene TRBJ2-1. Germline loops: CDR1 ENHRY, CDR2 SYGVKD. The CDR3 is 15 amino acids. This CDR3 is CAISDSLYAYNEQFF.

This chain links TRBV2 with TRBJ1-5; there is no DNA to check the TCRdb D call of TRBD1. Germline CDR1 reads SNHLY; CDR2 reads FYNNEI. CDR3 length equals 14 residues. CDR3 region: CAISRGVSNQPQHF.

This sequence joins TRBV6-5 and TRBJ2-1. There are 14 residues in the CDR3. Germline V lookup: CDR1 MNHEY, CDR2 SVGAGI. The CDR3 region is CASSYSSSYNEQFF.

The V and J genes are TRBV6-1 and TRBJ1-5; absent DNA, TCRdb's TRBD1 call cannot be checked. This CDR3 contains 16 residues. The germline CDR1 and CDR2 sequences are MNHNS and SASEGT. The CDR3 region is CASSDLPGHDNQPQHF.

The V gene is TRBV20-1, the J gene TRBJ2-3; TCRdb selects TRBD1, and the lack of DNA leaves this call unchecked. Germline V gene data show CDR1 as DFQATT and CDR2 as SNEGSKA (reference sequence). The CDR3 covers 14 residues. The CDR3 here is CSVNRAGGPDTQYF.

The rearrangement joins TRBV5-5 to TRBJ1-1; no DNA is available, so the TRBD1 call from TCRdb remains unchecked. Per the germline V gene, CDR1 is SGHKS and CDR2 is YYEKEE (reference sequence). The CDR3 sequence is 14 residues long. CDR3 sequence reads: CASSLHQGNTEAFF.

The genes are TRBV11-1 and TRBJ2-3; TCRdb's D gene call, TRBD1, goes unchecked for lack of DNA. CDR3 length: 17 amino acids. Germline CDR1 reads SGHAT; CDR2 reads FQDESV (reference sequence). CDR3 region: CASSSPWDLFSTDTQYF.

The V call is TRBV6-1, the J call TRBJ2-7. The CDR3 has 14 amino acids. Germline V CDR1 and CDR2: MNHNS, SASEGT. CDR3 loop: CASSDQGGSYEQYF.

The chain recombines TRBV18 with TRBJ2-7; the D call of TRBD2 rests on TCRdb alone, since no DNA is present to check it. The CDR3 totals 19 residues. CDR1 and CDR2 from the germline V gene are KGHSH and LQKENI. This CDR3 reads CASSPLYGTSGGRVYEQYF.

The chain couples TRBV3-1 to TRBJ1-3; absent DNA, TCRdb's TRBD1 call cannot be checked. CDR3 length: 17 amino acids. Germline V gene lookup returns CDR1 LGHDT and CDR2 YNNKEL (reference sequence). This CDR3 is CASSKSGAKSSGNTIYF.

The V call is TRBV18, the J call TRBJ2-7; TCRdb's D call, TRBD2, is unchecked because there is no DNA. This CDR3 contains 15 residues. The V gene's germline CDR1 is KGHSH and CDR2 LQKENI. The CDR3 loop reads CASSPTPRSTDEQYF.

V usage is TRBV7-2 and J usage is TRBJ2-1. Germline values: CDR1 SGHTA, CDR2 FQGNSA. The CDR3 consists of 15 residues. This CDR3 reads CASSPGGLLLNEQFF.

This chain uses TRBV15 with TRBJ2-7; TCRdb outputs TRBD2, but without DNA this stays unchecked. The CDR3 is 15 residues long. From germline, CDR1 is LNHNV and CDR2 YYDKDF (reference sequence). The CDR3 loop is CATSSTGGMIYEQYF.

This chain joins TRBV14 and TRBJ2-1; TCRdb indicates TRBD1, and absent DNA this call remains unverified. This CDR3 is built from 13 residues. Germline V lookup: CDR1 SGHDN, CDR2 FVKESK. CDR3 sequence: CASSQDVGAGQFF.

The CDR3 sequence: CSVEGQTGRSYEQYF. The V and J genes are TRBV29-1 and TRBJ2-7; TCRdb selects TRBD2, and the lack of DNA leaves this call unchecked. The CDR3 covers 15 residues. Germline V gene data show CDR1 as SQVTM and CDR2 as ANQGSEA.

The chain uses TRBV27 and TRBJ1-2; TCRdb names TRBD1, which stays unverified in the absence of DNA. CDR1 is MNHEY, CDR2 SMNVEV, per germline (reference sequence). CDR3 length: 12 amino acids. The CDR3 spells CASSQTGKGYTF.

The V gene is TRBV10-3, the J gene TRBJ2-3; the TCRdb call, TRBD1, lacks DNA for checking. CDR3 length equals 14 residues. Germline assignment: CDR1 ENHRY and CDR2 SYGVKD. CDR3 residues: CAIRAGGSTDTQYF.

The rearrangement links TRBV3-1 to TRBJ2-7. CDR1 is LGHDT and CDR2 is YNNKEL in the germline V gene (reference sequence). This CDR3 has 15 amino acids. This CDR3 reads CASSQDTSQLYEQYF.

V gene TRBV2 combines with J gene TRBJ2-1; TCRdb gives TRBD1 as the D gene, but with no DNA this cannot be confirmed. Per the germline V gene, CDR1 is SNHLY and CDR2 is FYNNEI. This CDR3 has 15 amino acids. The CDR3 sequence: CASSGTGVSYNEQFF.